This T cell receptor (beta chain) was captured by sequencing in a study of regulatory and conventional T cells in RAG deficiency. This clone occurred a few times. Sequencing was performed with immunoSEQ multiplex PCR; in TCRdb, only in-frame clones are kept and a portion is missing. Of 30,000 to 40,000 clones in the sample, roughly 76% were seen once. Blood CD4+ CD25-low CD127-high conventional T cells supplied the genomic DNA template. The ends lost 7 bases at V and 3 bases at J; junction bases unmatched: 4. The CDR3 length is 13 residues. CDR1 and CDR2 (germline): WSHSY, SAAADI. Separately, the same data were catalogued under a study of regulatory T cells. From that paper: The primer mix had 52 TRBV and 13 TRBJ primers.

The sequencing sample was made of CD4+ effector T cells sorted from blood. The gene calls are TRBV10-2 and TRBJ2-7, with TRBD1 matching over 9 bases. The origin of this receptor is a human donor in good health. The DNA for the CDR3 is TGCGCCAGCAATCCGGGACAGGGCTACGAGCAGTACTTC. Its protein product is CASNPGQGYEQYF.